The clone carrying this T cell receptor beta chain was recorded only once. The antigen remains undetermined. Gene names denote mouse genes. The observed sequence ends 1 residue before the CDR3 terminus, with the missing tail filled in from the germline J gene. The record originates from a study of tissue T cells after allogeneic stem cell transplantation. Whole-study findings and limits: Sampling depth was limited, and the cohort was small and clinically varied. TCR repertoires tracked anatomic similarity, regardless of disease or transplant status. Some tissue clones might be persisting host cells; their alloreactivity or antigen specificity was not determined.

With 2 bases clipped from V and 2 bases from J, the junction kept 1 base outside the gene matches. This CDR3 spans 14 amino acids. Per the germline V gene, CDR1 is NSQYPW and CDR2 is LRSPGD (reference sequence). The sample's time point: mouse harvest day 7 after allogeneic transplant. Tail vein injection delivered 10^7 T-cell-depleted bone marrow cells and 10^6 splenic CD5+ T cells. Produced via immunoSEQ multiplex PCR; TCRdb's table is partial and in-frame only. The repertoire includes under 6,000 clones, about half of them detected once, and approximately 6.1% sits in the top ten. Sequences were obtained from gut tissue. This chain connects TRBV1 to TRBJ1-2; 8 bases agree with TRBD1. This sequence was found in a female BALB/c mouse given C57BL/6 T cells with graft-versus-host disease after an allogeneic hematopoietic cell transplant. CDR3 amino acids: CTCSARQGNSDYTF. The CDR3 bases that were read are TGCACCTGCAGTGCACGACAGGGGAACTCCGACTACACC.